This TCR beta chain was found in a study of vaccination effects on CD4 cells after COVID-19. V was pared by 5 bases and J by 4 bases, with 11 bases between. Per germline, CDR1 SGHAT and CDR2 FQNNGV. This CDR3 has 14 amino acids. Following culture for roughly 10 days, CD4+ T cells were isolated. Everyone in the study got two shots of either the BNT162b2 or mRNA-1273 vaccine. Days 3 and 7 were when half the medium was replaced with IL-2 medium. Overall study findings and caveats: Pronounced clonal contraction occurred in clones induced by infection and by vaccine late after vaccination. Convalescent patients were scarce, and early post-infection timepoints were absent.

This clone occurred a few times. The antigen is unknown. Here immunoSEQ multiplex PCR was the method, and the copy in TCRdb shows in-frame clones only, minus some. Among more than 60,000 clones listed, around 70% were seen once. The TCR originated in a human donor who received a COVID-19 vaccine. Sequenced material: CD4+ T cells from PBMCs cultured without peptide, taken after COVID-19 vaccination. This rearrangement joins TRBV11-2 to TRBJ2-2; no reliable D call. CDR3: CASSMNLFTGELFF. CDR3 bases: TGTGCCAGCAGCATGAATTTATTCACCGGGGAGCTGTTTTTT.